This TCR beta chain stems from a study of T cell repertoires in aging, cancer and after chemotherapy. Study background: Donor ages fell into six groups from 30 or younger up to 70 or older. Repeat sampling of healthy donors over several months to years showed clear clonal overlap.

Germline V gene lookup returns CDR1 MNHNS and CDR2 SASEGT. The CDR3 runs 13 residues. Deletions cut 5 bases from V and 5 bases from J, with 13 bases between. This clonotype was seen more than once but under ten times. TCR beta rearrangements were amplified from peripheral blood genomic DNA. Multiplex touch-down PCR with TRB-A/B primers amplified rearranged V-D-J TRB sequences. A single record per CDR3 protein comes from TCRdb applying MiXCR to the multiplex PCR reads. The table records around 13,000 distinct CDR3 sequences, 35% to 40% of them present only once. J is TRBJ2-7 and V is TRBV6-1; maybe TRBD2 (5 bases). The sample taken for sequencing was blood. The receptor's source is a human donor in good health. The donor label of this sample is uncertain. The CDR3 DNA reads TGTGCCAGCAGTCCACTAGGAACCCACGAGCAGTACTTC. This translates into CASSPLGTHEQYF.